These 9 T cell receptor beta chains were sequenced from one sample in a study of human T cells and chemical hapten exposure. TCRdb used MiXCR to reprocess the RACE reads, holding one entry per CDR3 protein. This sample carries tens of thousands of distinct CDR3 sequences, about an eighth of them seen once, and the ten largest clones take about 6%. The time point is: pre-sensitization, week 0. Treatment meaning: therapeutic diphenylcyclopropenone sensitization with weekly scalp DPC. The sample here was whole blood, taken in connection with sensitization to the hapten diphenylcyclopropenone (DPC). The receptors come from a woman aged 30 to 39 with alopecia areata. Some clones in this sample may be carry-over from other donors' samples.

This clonotype was found a few times. A junction boundary mismatches the germline segment, possibly from a read error. The rearrangement uses TRBV7-7 and TRBJ2-2; D is possibly TRBD1 (6 bases). The CDR3 length is 12 residues. Per germline, CDR1 SSHAT and CDR2 FNYEAQ (reference sequence). This chain's CDR3 is CASSSGAGELFF. CDR3 DNA sequence: TGTGCTAGCAGCTCAGGGGCCGGGGAGCTGTTTTTT.

In this sample, this clonotype turned up many times. The rearrangement uses TRBV7-6 and TRBJ2-2; D gene ambiguous. The V end lost 3 bases, the J end lost 5 bases, and 16 bases lay between the germline ends. This CDR3 comprises 16 residues. The germline V gene has CDR1 SGHVS and CDR2 FNYEAQ. The CDR3 DNA reads as TGTGCCAGCAGCTTGTTTGCGAGCGAAGGTACCGGGGAGCTGTTTTTT. Translating it yields CASSLFASEGTGELFF.

This clonotype has ten or more counts. The genes are TRBV23-1 and TRBJ2-1, with TRBD1 as a possible D gene (5 bases). TRBV23-1 is labeled an ORF, and its function is uncertain. Trimming cost V 2 bases and J 4 bases, with 21 bases left between them. The CDR3 is made up of 18 amino acids. The CDR3 bases are TGCGCCAGCAGTCAAATCCCCCTAGGGGTCGCACGGTACAATGAGCAGTTCTTC. Protein product: CASSQIPLGVARYNEQFF.

In its sample, this clonotype was seen many times. The chain couples TRBV7-6 to TRBJ2-5; D gene ambiguous. Germline values: CDR1 SGHVS, CDR2 FNYEAQ. The CDR3 is made up of 11 amino acids. V lost 8 bases and J lost 7, with 11 bases in between. CDR3 amino acids: CASGSSGTQYF. In DNA, the CDR3 is TGTGCCAGCGGATCATCGGGGACCCAGTACTTC.

This clonotype was seen many times. V is TRBV7-2 and J is TRBJ1-5, with 9 bases matching TRBD1. The CDR3 totals 15 residues. Germline-derived CDR1 and CDR2 are SGHTA and FQGNSA. Losses at the gene ends were 1 base for V and 4 bases for J; bases not matched to a gene: 2. In DNA form, the CDR3 reads TGTGCCAGCAGCTTAGGGGACAGGGCAAATCAGCCCCAGCATTTT. Translated: CASSLGDRANQPQHF.

This clonotype was detected many times. The rearrangement links TRBV29-1 to TRBJ1-1; D unresolved. Per the germline V gene, CDR1 is SQVTM and CDR2 is ANQGSEA. V shed 5 bases and J shed 1 base, with 11 bases lying between them. This CDR3 contains 13 residues. CDR3 nucleotides: TGCAGCGTTACCCTCACAGCGAACACTGAAGCTTTCTTT. This codes for CSVTLTANTEAFF.

This clonotype has only a few counts. The chain is built from TRBV5-5 and TRBJ2-7, with unresolved D. Germline V gene sequence: CDR1 SGHKS, CDR2 YYEKEE (reference sequence). The V and J ends lost 1 base and 5 bases respectively, with 10 bases between them. This CDR3 is built from 13 residues. The CDR3 DNA is TGTGCCAGCAGCTTGATTCAGGATCACGAGCAGTACTTC. Its protein product is CASSLIQDHEQYF.

V usage is TRBV18 and J usage is TRBJ2-2; TRBD2 matches 15 bases. This CDR3 has 19 amino acids. The germline gives CDR1 KGHSH, CDR2 LQKENI. V was clipped by 5 bases and J by 5 bases; unmatched bases: 12. The CDR3 sequence: CASSTTGTSGRRWTGELFF. The CDR3 nucleotides are TGTGCCAGCTCAACAACCGGGACTAGCGGGAGGCGTTGGACCGGGGAGCTGTTTTTT.

Only a few counts were recorded for this clonotype. The rearrangement uses TRBV3-1 and TRBJ2-7; no reliable D call. There are 14 residues in the CDR3. Germline CDR1 and CDR2: LGHDT and YNNKEL (reference sequence). Deletions cut 0 bases from V and 3 bases from J, with 9 bases between. As DNA, the CDR3 is TGTGCCAGCAGCCAAGAAAAGGAATACTACGAGCAGTACTTC. Amino acids: CASSQEKEYYEQYF.